The clone carrying this TCR beta chain was picked up a small number of times. The antigen is unknown. TCRdb reprocessed the 5' RACE reads with MiXCR, giving one entry per CDR3 protein. The table has under 450,000 distinct CDR3 sequences, around a sixth seen once; the top ten hold about 12%. J lost 8 bases, V lost 4 bases, and 14 bases had no gene match. The germline gives CDR1 LGHNA, CDR2 YNFKEQ. The CDR3 runs 17 residues. This specimen belongs to a study of identical twins. Whole-study findings and limits: There were fewer insertions in abundant cord blood beta clonotypes, but memory repertoires showed no such pattern.

This chain joins TRBV4-2 and TRBJ1-4; 9 bases map to TRBD1. This receptor was obtained from a man in his forties or fifties in good health. Specimen: naive T cells sorted from blood. CDR3 nucleotide sequence: TGTGCCAGCAGCCCGGGACAGGGAGTTGGTGGTGGGGAAAAACTGTTTTTT. Its translation: CASSPGQGVGGGEKLFF.